Shown below are 28 T cell receptor beta chains from a single sample sequenced in a study of T cells in localized non-small cell lung cancer. The repertoire was sequenced with immunoSEQ multiplex PCR; TCRdb's copy has only in-frame clones and lacks some. There are about 1,600 clones in the sample; around 23% occur only once, and under 20% lies in the top ten. The source material was normal lung tissue next to the tumor, sampled before any cancer treatment. All receptors come from a woman aged 40-69 years with stage I lung adenocarcinoma.

The chain links TRBV11-3 to TRBJ1-5; D possibly corresponds to TRBD1 (5 bases). Germline loops: CDR1 SGHNT, CDR2 YENEEA. V was cut by 6 bases and J by 2 bases, with 23 bases left in between. This CDR3 region has 18 residues. The chain's CDR3 is CASSFWRNWLGGNQPQHF. CDR3 sequence (DNA): TGTGCCAGCAGTTTTTGGCGAAACTGGTTAGGGGGCAATCAGCCCCAGCATTTT.

The rearrangement uses TRBV30 and TRBJ1-2; 7 nucleotides agree with TRBD1. The germline V gene encodes CDR1 GTSNPN and CDR2 SVGIG (reference sequence). The junction had 5 bases not matched to a gene; V was cut back by 7 bases and J by 0 bases. This CDR3 contains 13 residues. This CDR3 reads CAYHRGTNYGYTF. The DNA of the CDR3 is TGTGCCTACCACAGGGGAACTAACTATGGCTACACCTTC.

The rearrangement links TRBV19 to TRBJ1-6, with unresolved D. Trimming stripped 4 bases from V and 8 bases from J, with 12 bases between. CDR1 and CDR2 (germline): LNHDA, SQIVND (reference sequence). The CDR3 sequence is 14 residues long. The CDR3 sequence is CASSTGPLDSPLHF. CDR3 sequence (DNA): TGTGCCAGTAGTACGGGCCCCCTTGATTCACCCCTCCACTTT.

This clone rates as large. The gene calls are TRBV11-3 and TRBJ1-1, with D maybe TRBD1 (6 bases). The CDR3 covers 14 residues. In germline, CDR1 is SGHNT, CDR2 YENEEA. The V end lost 2 bases, the J end lost 2 bases, and 9 bases lay between the germline ends. CDR3 nucleotides: TGTGCCAGCAGCTTATCGACAGGCAACACTGAAGCTTTCTTT. It translates to CASSLSTGNTEAFF.

This clone rates as medium-sized. The chain combines TRBV6-8 with TRBJ1-5; TRBD1 agrees at 7 bases. With V trimmed by 5 bases and J by 2 bases, 6 bases remained unmatched. The CDR3 is 15 amino acids. Germline values: CDR1 MNHGY, CDR2 SAAAGT. CDR3 loop: CASSNAGQGNQPQHF. CDR3 DNA: TGTGCCAGCAGTAACGCAGGACAGGGCAATCAGCCCCAGCATTTT.

This clone was counted between two and nine times. J is TRBJ1-1 and V is TRBV11-3, with D possibly being TRBD1 (5 bases). The V end lost 3 bases, the J end lost 1 base, and 24 bases lay between the germline ends. Per the germline V gene, CDR1 is SGHNT and CDR2 is YENEEA. The CDR3 extends over 19 amino acids. The CDR3 loop reads CASSLAGSGLGFRNTEAFF. The CDR3, as DNA: TGTGCCAGCAGCTTGGCCGGATCAGGGTTGGGTTTTAGGAACACTGAAGCTTTCTTT.

The CDR3 nucleotides read TGCGCCAGCAGCTTGAGGACAGAATCTAGCTACGAGCAGTACTTC. This translates into CASSLRTESSYEQYF. The chain links TRBV5-1 to TRBJ2-7; possibly TRBD1 for D (6 bases). Germline CDR1 SGHRS, CDR2 YFSETQ. The CDR3 spans 15 residues. V shed 1 base and J shed 3 bases, with 14 bases lying between them.

This chain uses TRBV6-8 with TRBJ2-1, with D possibly TRBD1 on 5 matching bases. Per germline, CDR1 MNHGY and CDR2 SAAAGT. The CDR3 consists of 14 residues. The V and J ends lost 8 bases and 1 base respectively, with 12 bases between them. The CDR3 spells CASQGRRSYNEQFF. The CDR3 nucleotides read TGTGCCAGCCAGGGTCGGAGATCCTACAATGAGCAGTTCTTC.

This clone is medium-sized. The V and J genes are TRBV6-8 and TRBJ2-7; maybe TRBD1 (6 bases). This CDR3 has 14 amino acids. The germline gives CDR1 MNHGY, CDR2 SAAAGT. V dropped 2 bases and J dropped 5 bases, with 13 bases sitting between them. In nucleotides, the CDR3 is TGTGCCAGCAGTTACAGTGAACAGGGCAACGAGCAGTACTTC. As protein: CASSYSEQGNEQYF.

The V call is TRBV29-1, the J call TRBJ2-1; D gene unclear. Trimming left V 8 bases short and J 1 base short, with 9 bases between. This CDR3 spans 12 amino acids. Germline CDR1 and CDR2: SQVTM and ANQGSEA. The CDR3 DNA is TGCAGCAGTACAGCGTCCTACAATGAGCAGTTCTTC. This codes for CSSTASYNEQFF.

This clone was counted a few times. The chain recombines TRBV11-3 with TRBJ2-7; the D gene is possibly TRBD1 (5 bases). Germline assignment: CDR1 SGHNT and CDR2 YENEEA. There are 18 residues in the CDR3. V lost 5 bases and J lost 2, with 25 bases in between. CDR3 in amino acids: CASSRGMVGAASTYEQYF. Written as DNA, the CDR3 is TGTGCCAGCAGCAGGGGAATGGTTGGGGCAGCCTCAACCTACGAGCAGTACTTC. Combining the CDR3 with reference TRBV11-3 and TRBJ2-7 gives the whole variable domain EAGVVQSPRYKIIEKKQPVAFWCNPISGHNTLYWYLQNLGQGPELLIRYENEEAVDDSQLPKDRFSAERLKGVDSTLKIQPAELGDSAVYLCASSRGMVGAASTYEQYFGPGTRLTVT.

The CDR3 loop reads CASSLGRQVGEQFF. The CDR3 DNA reads TGTGCCAGCAGCTTAGGCCGACAGGTCGGTGAGCAGTTCTTC. The genes are TRBV11-3 and TRBJ2-1; perhaps TRBD1 as D (6 bases). The ends were cut back, 1 base at V and 9 bases at J, with 13 bases in the middle. The germline V gene encodes CDR1 SGHNT and CDR2 YENEEA. The CDR3 length is 14 residues.

The chain links TRBV11-3 to TRBJ2-3, with 10 bases matching TRBD2. This CDR3 comprises 16 residues. The V segment lost 2 bases and the J segment 4 bases; nucleotides outside the gene matches: 6. Per the germline V gene, CDR1 is SGHNT and CDR2 is YENEEA. The CDR3 DNA is TGTGCCAGCAGCTTACCCCCTAGCGGGAGCTCAGATACGCAGTATTTT. This codes for CASSLPPSGSSDTQYF.

By share of the sample, this clone is large. This chain joins TRBV6-8 and TRBJ2-7; perhaps TRBD1 as D (6 bases). With 4 bases removed from V and 2 bases from J, the gap between germline ends came to 21 bases. The length of the CDR3 is 17 residues. Germline V gene lookup returns CDR1 MNHGY and CDR2 SAAAGT. The CDR3 is CASSSSDPGDPTYEQYF. The CDR3 DNA reads as TGTGCCAGCAGTTCGTCCGACCCAGGGGATCCGACCTACGAGCAGTACTTC.

This clone was detected a few times. J is TRBJ2-4 and V is TRBV11-3, with D unresolved. The V and J ends lost 2 bases and 5 bases respectively, with 10 bases between them. The CDR3 extends over 14 amino acids. The germline CDR1 and CDR2 sequences are SGHNT and YENEEA. The CDR3 loop reads CASSLLGLENIQYF. The CDR3 DNA sequence: TGTGCCAGCAGCTTATTGGGGTTGGAAAACATTCAGTACTTC. Drawing the rest from reference TRBV11-3 and TRBJ2-4, the complete variable domain is EAGVVQSPRYKIIEKKQPVAFWCNPISGHNTLYWYLQNLGQGPELLIRYENEEAVDDSQLPKDRFSAERLKGVDSTLKIQPAELGDSAVYLCASSLLGLENIQYFGAGTRLSVL.

The chain couples TRBV19 to TRBJ2-7, with 7 nucleotides matching TRBD1. With V trimmed by 5 bases and J by 3 bases, 10 bases remained unmatched. Germline V lookup: CDR1 LNHDA, CDR2 SQIVND (reference sequence). This CDR3 is built from 15 residues. The CDR3 spells CASSRYGQAGYEQYF. Here the CDR3 DNA reads TGTGCCAGTAGTCGGTATGGACAGGCCGGCTACGAGCAGTACTTC.

This rearrangement joins TRBV19 to TRBJ2-3; TRBD2 aligns across 7 bases. With 6 bases clipped from V and 4 bases from J, the junction kept 4 bases outside the gene matches. From germline, CDR1 is LNHDA and CDR2 SQIVND (reference sequence). This CDR3 has 13 amino acids. The CDR3 coding sequence is TGTGCCAGTAGGGTAGCGGGCGCAGATACGCAGTATTTT. Translation: CASRVAGADTQYF.

This clone was observed a few times. The V gene is TRBV7-2, the J gene TRBJ1-2, with D possibly being TRBD1 (5 bases). CDR3 length equals 13 residues. Germline assignment: CDR1 SGHTA and CDR2 FQGNSA. V dropped 5 bases and J dropped 2 bases, with 9 bases sitting between them. The CDR3 DNA is TGTGCCAGCAGCGGAGGGACGAACTATGGCTACACCTTC. Encoded protein: CASSGGTNYGYTF.

This clone was found a few times. The chain has TRBV6-8 and TRBJ2-7, with D perhaps TRBD2 (5 bases). Trimming stripped 2 bases from V and 3 bases from J, with 8 bases between. The CDR3 spans 13 residues. CDR1 MNHGY and CDR2 SAAAGT come from the germline V gene. CDR3 region: CASSYAGGYEQYF. The CDR3 DNA reads as TGTGCCAGCAGTTACGCCGGAGGCTACGAGCAGTACTTC.

This clone is termed medium-sized. The rearrangement joins TRBV7-2 to TRBJ1-1, with D possibly being TRBD1 (5 bases). This CDR3 has 13 amino acids. Germline values: CDR1 SGHTA, CDR2 FQGNSA. V was pared by 5 bases and J by 7 bases, with 14 bases between. CDR3 sequence reads: CASSPARGFEAFF. As DNA, the CDR3 is TGTGCCAGCAGCCCCGCGCGGGGGTTTGAAGCTTTCTTT.

The chain recombines TRBV18 with TRBJ1-1; 7 bases map to TRBD1. The germline V gene encodes CDR1 KGHSH and CDR2 LQKENI. The CDR3 consists of 15 residues. The junction had 8 bases not matched to a gene; V was cut back by 2 bases and J by 5 bases. The CDR3 nucleotides read TGTGCCAGCTCACCAAACCGGGACAGCCCGACTGAAGCTTTCTTT. Translation: CASSPNRDSPTEAFF.

The chain carries TRBV30 and TRBJ2-2; D might be TRBD2 (6 bases). Germline CDR1 reads GTSNPN; CDR2 reads SVGIG (reference sequence). With 4 bases removed from V and 7 bases from J, the gap between germline ends came to 16 bases. The length of the CDR3 is 14 residues. CDR3 sequence: CAWKPPGGNGELFF. CDR3 nucleotides: TGTGCCTGGAAGCCCCCAGGAGGGAACGGGGAGCTGTTTTTT.

This clone is categorized as large. CDR3: CASSPPTGGVAGYTF. CDR3 DNA: TGTGCCAGCAGTCCCCCGACAGGGGGTGTAGCGGGCTACACCTTC. This sequence joins TRBV6-8 and TRBJ1-2; TRBD1 matches 9 bases. With 5 bases clipped from V and 8 bases from J, the junction kept 12 bases outside the gene matches. Germline V gives CDR1 MNHGY, CDR2 SAAAGT. The CDR3 runs 15 residues.

This clone was seen a few times. V gene TRBV19 combines with J gene TRBJ1-1, with D maybe TRBD1 (5 bases). Germline V gene data show CDR1 as LNHDA and CDR2 as SQIVND (reference sequence). This CDR3 contains 16 residues. V was trimmed by 5 bases and J by 2 bases, leaving 18 bases between them. The CDR3 DNA follows: TGTGCCAGTAGTCTTCCCTCCGGGGCTGGAAACACTGAAGCTTTCTTT. It encodes CASSLPSGAGNTEAFF.

There are a few counts of this clone. The J gene is TRBJ2-7, the V gene TRBV28, with D possibly TRBD1 on 5 matching bases. The CDR3 is made up of 12 amino acids. V lost 2 bases, J lost 5 bases, and 7 bases lay in between. Germline-derived CDR1 and CDR2 are MDHEN and SYDVKM. CDR3 amino acids: CASSLTGDEQYF. The DNA of the CDR3 is TGTGCCAGCAGTTTAACAGGTGACGAGCAGTACTTC.

The V gene is TRBV18, the J gene TRBJ2-5; no definite D call. V lost 3 bases, J lost 5 bases, and 13 bases lay in between. The CDR3 spans 14 residues. The germline V gene has CDR1 KGHSH and CDR2 LQKENI. The chain's CDR3 is CASSPPSFQETQYF. CDR3 bases: TGTGCCAGCTCACCCCCGAGTTTTCAGGAGACCCAGTACTTC.

This clone was seen ten or more times. The V and J genes are TRBV9 and TRBJ2-3, with 10 bases fitting TRBD2. The CDR3 is 18 amino acids. Germline V lookup: CDR1 SGDLS, CDR2 YYNGEE. V lost 1 base to trimming and J lost 3 bases; unmatched junction nucleotides: 11. The CDR3 protein is CASSVSPKTAGGTDTQYF. CDR3 coding DNA: TGTGCCAGCAGCGTATCCCCTAAGACAGCGGGGGGGACAGATACGCAGTATTTT.

V is TRBV30 and J is TRBJ2-1, with D perhaps matching TRBD2 (6 bases). The CDR3 spans 15 residues. CDR1 and CDR2 from the germline V gene are GTSNPN and SVGIG (reference sequence). V gave up 4 bases and J gave up 6 bases, with 19 bases separating them. The DNA of the CDR3 is TGTGCCTGGATAGCGGAAACGGATTGGTTCAATGAGCAGTTCTTC. It codes for CAWIAETDWFNEQFF.